Following are 22 T cell receptor beta chains from one sample sequenced in a study of shared clonotypes between healthy human individuals. Only in-frame clones appear in the TCRdb table, and some are missing; sequencing was by immunoSEQ multiplex PCR. The table includes approximately 940,000 clones, roughly 72% detected once. What was sequenced was memory CD4+ T cells sorted from blood. Subset in this sample: CD45RA-negative fraction. These receptors all stem from a man younger than 35 in good health.

V usage is TRBV27 and J usage is TRBJ1-6, with D unresolved. The CDR3 is 14 residues long. The germline V gene has CDR1 MNHEY and CDR2 SMNVEV (reference sequence). Trimming removed 7 bases at V and 2 bases at J, with 9 bases between. The CDR3 spells CASTAGTYNSPLHF. The CDR3 nucleotides are TGTGCCAGCACCGCCGGTACCTATAATTCACCCCTCCACTTT.

This clone was observed at least ten times. DNA of the CDR3: TGCGCCAGCAAGACCCCAGGCGAGGCCTATGGCTACACCTTC. This translates into CASKTPGEAYGYTF. V and J are TRBV5-1 and TRBJ1-2; D gene ambiguous. With 6 bases removed from V and 4 bases from J, the gap between germline ends came to 16 bases. Germline CDR1 reads SGHRS; CDR2 reads YFSETQ. The CDR3 has 14 residues.

To note about this clone: Other DNA sequences in the same sample also yield this CDR3. This chain links TRBV6-5 with TRBJ1-1; weak D call: TRBD1 (5 bases). V lost 3 bases to trimming and J lost 5 bases, with 13 bases between them. This CDR3 comprises 14 residues. Germline CDR1 reads MNHEY; CDR2 reads SVGAGI. The CDR3 DNA sequence: TGTGCCAGCAGTTATAAGGCGTGGGGGACTGAAGCTTTCTTT. It yields the protein CASSYKAWGTEAFF.

Of note for this clone: Other DNA variants within this sample encode the same CDR3. The genes are TRBV7-9 and TRBJ2-5, with a possible D match to TRBD2 (6 bases). V lost 4 bases to trimming and J lost 5 bases, with 8 bases between them. Germline V CDR1 and CDR2: SEHNR, FQNEAQ (reference sequence). This CDR3 spans 12 amino acids. CDR3 coding DNA: TGTGCCAGCAGCTCGGAGGGGGAGACCCAGTACTTC. Its protein is CASSSEGETQYF. Supplemented by reference TRBV7-9 and TRBJ2-5, the full variable domain reads DTGVSQNPRHKITKRGQNVTFRCDPISEHNRLYWYRQTLGQGPEFLTYFQNEAQLEKSRLLSDRFSAERPKGSFSTLEIQRTEQGDSAMYLCASSSEGETQYFGPGTRLLVL.

The genes are TRBV14 and TRBJ2-7; D is possibly TRBD1 or TRBD2 (6 bases each). The CDR3 has 12 residues. Between the trimmed V and J ends, which lost 1 base and 9 bases, there was a span of 10 bases. Per the germline V gene, CDR1 is SGHDN and CDR2 is FVKESK. DNA of the CDR3: TGTGCCAGCAGCCAAGGAGGAGGGGGGCAGTACTTC. Translating gives CASSQGGGGQYF.

In regard to this clone: Different DNA sequences within this sample yield the same CDR3. This chain links TRBV5-1 with TRBJ1-1, with no clear D. Between the trimmed V and J ends, which lost 0 bases and 8 bases, there was a span of 8 bases. The germline gives CDR1 SGHRS, CDR2 YFSETQ. The length of the CDR3 is 12 residues. DNA of the CDR3: TGCGCCAGCAGCTTGGGGATGAGGGAAGCTTTCTTT. It specifies CASSLGMREAFF.

The chain carries TRBV10-2 and TRBJ1-1; TRBD1 might be the D (5 bases). The V end was cut by 9 bases, the J end by 1 base, with 15 bases between. The germline V gene has CDR1 WSHSY and CDR2 SAAADI. The CDR3 covers 14 residues. CDR3 in amino acids: CASYTGLKNTEAFF. Written as DNA, the CDR3 is TGCGCCAGTTATACGGGACTCAAGAACACTGAAGCTTTCTTT.

This chain connects TRBV18 to TRBJ1-6, with TRBD1 identical over 9 bases. V trimming: 5 bases; J trimming: 7 bases; junction bases outside the gene matches: 6. Germline loops: CDR1 KGHSH, CDR2 LQKENI. This CDR3 contains 15 residues. CDR3 amino acids: CASSIGQGWNSPLHF. For the CDR3, the DNA is TGTGCCAGCTCAATCGGACAGGGGTGGAATTCACCCCTCCACTTT. The variable domain in full, with the rest retrieved from reference TRBV18 and TRBJ1-6, is NAGVMQNPRHLVRRRGQEARLRCSPMKGHSHVYWYRQLPEEGLKFMVYLQKENIIDESGMPKERFSAEFPKEGPSILRIQQVVRGDSAAYFCASSIGQGWNSPLHFGNGTRLTVT.

The chain uses TRBV6-5 and TRBJ2-1; 9 bases line up with TRBD2. The V and J ends lost 6 bases and 8 bases, in that order; junction bases with no gene match: 8. The CDR3 covers 14 residues. CDR1 MNHEY and CDR2 SVGAGI come from the germline V gene. Here the CDR3 reads CASRSPRGGDEQFF. The CDR3 region has the DNA TGTGCCAGCAGATCCCCGCGGGGGGGGGATGAGCAGTTCTTC.

This clone was picked up one time. The rearrangement uses TRBV5-4 and TRBJ2-3; D perhaps matches TRBD2 (6 bases). Trimming cost V 1 base and J 0 bases, with 15 bases left between them. This CDR3 contains 17 residues. Germline values: CDR1 SGHNT, CDR2 YYREEE (reference sequence). The chain's CDR3 is CASSLYQGGVSTDTQYF. The CDR3 DNA is TGTGCCAGCAGCTTGTATCAGGGAGGAGTGAGCACAGATACGCAGTATTTT.

This sequence joins TRBV5-1 and TRBJ2-7; possibly TRBD1 for D (5 bases). The CDR3 loop spans 13 amino acids. V gave up 4 bases and J gave up 5 bases, with 13 bases separating them. Germline CDR1 reads SGHRS; CDR2 reads YFSETQ. CDR3 nucleotide sequence: TGCGCCAGCAGCCCAGATCAGGGCCACGAGCAGTACTTC. Protein product: CASSPDQGHEQYF. The variable domain in full, with the rest retrieved from reference TRBV5-1 and TRBJ2-7, is KAGVTQTPRYLIKTRGQQVTLSCSPISGHRSVSWYQQTPGQGLQFLFEYFSETQRNKGNFPGRFSGRQFSNSRSEMNVSTLELGDSALYLCASSPDQGHEQYFGPGTRLTVT.

Points on this clone: Distinct nucleotide sequences in the sample also encode this CDR3. The chain uses TRBV6-1 and TRBJ1-5; D may be TRBD1 (6 bases). Germline V gene lookup returns CDR1 MNHNS and CDR2 SASEGT. The CDR3 covers 13 residues. Trimming cost V 4 bases and J 4 bases, with 8 bases left between them. CDR3 sequence reads: CASSGTANQPQHF. CDR3 sequence (DNA): TGTGCCAGCAGTGGGACAGCTAATCAGCCCCAGCATTTT.

This clone appeared many times. The chain links TRBV5-1 to TRBJ1-6; TRBD1 is a possible D gene (5 bases). The CDR3 is made up of 14 amino acids. Germline CDR1 reads SGHRS; CDR2 reads YFSETQ. V shed 8 bases and J shed 9 bases, with 18 bases lying between them. The CDR3 nucleotides read TGCGCCAGTCGGAGGGAGGGGAATACTTCACCCCTCCACTTT. Translated: CASRREGNTSPLHF.

V usage is TRBV10-3 and J usage is TRBJ2-1; 10 bases match TRBD2. Germline trimming cut 7 bases from V and 5 bases from J; bases unmatched to any gene: 5. This CDR3 spans 14 amino acids. Germline V gene lookup returns CDR1 ENHRY and CDR2 SYGVKD. CDR3 amino acids: CAIILAGAHNEQFF. The CDR3 DNA follows: TGTGCCATCATTCTAGCGGGAGCCCACAATGAGCAGTTCTTC.

The V and J genes are TRBV4-1 and TRBJ2-5; D not resolved. The CDR3 contains 15 residues. V was pared by 9 bases and J by 2 bases, with 19 bases between. CDR1 and CDR2 from the germline V gene are MGHRA and YSYEKL. The CDR3 region has the DNA TGCGCCAGTACCCGTAGCCCTTCCGGGCAAGAGACCCAGTACTTC. Translated, it gives CASTRSPSGQETQYF.

V gene TRBV6-5 combines with J gene TRBJ2-1; possible D gene TRBD2, 6 bases. Germline V gene sequence: CDR1 MNHEY, CDR2 SVGAGI. Trimming shortened V by 9 bases and J by 3 bases, and 18 bases separated the two germline ends. The CDR3 runs to 15 residues. The CDR3 coding sequence is TGTGCCAGTTCGTTAGGAGGGCTCGGCTACAATGAGCAGTTCTTC. This encodes CASSLGGLGYNEQFF.

Remarks on this clone: A single base separates this from a much larger clone, so it may be a read error. Other DNA sequences in the sample encode the same CDR3. The chain links TRBV7-2 to TRBJ2-7; TRBD1 matches 8 bases. This CDR3 comprises 15 residues. The germline V gene encodes CDR1 SGHTA and CDR2 FQGNSA. The ends lost 5 bases at V and 3 bases at J; junction bases unmatched: 9. The CDR3 nucleotides are TGTGCCAGCAGCCCCGGGCCAGGGGGCGTCTACGAGCAGTACTTC. Protein product: CASSPGPGGVYEQYF.

V is TRBV18 and J is TRBJ2-3; D not resolved. The germline V gene encodes CDR1 KGHSH and CDR2 LQKENI. This CDR3 comprises 15 residues. Deletions cut 3 bases from V and 1 base from J, with 11 bases between. CDR3 nucleotide sequence: TGTGCCAGCTCACCTAACAGTCAAGGCACAGATACGCAGTATTTT. This encodes CASSPNSQGTDTQYF. The full variable domain, completed using reference TRBV18 and TRBJ2-3, is NAGVMQNPRHLVRRRGQEARLRCSPMKGHSHVYWYRQLPEEGLKFMVYLQKENIIDESGMPKERFSAEFPKEGPSILRIQQVVRGDSAAYFCASSPNSQGTDTQYFGPGTRLTVL.

V usage is TRBV5-1 and J usage is TRBJ2-5; 8 bases line up with TRBD1. The CDR3 has 16 residues. The V and J ends lost 7 bases and 0 bases, in that order; junction bases with no gene match: 11. CDR1 SGHRS and CDR2 YFSETQ come from the germline V gene. The CDR3 protein is CASHGSNRGYQETQYF. CDR3 bases: TGCGCCAGCCATGGCAGTAACAGGGGGTACCAAGAGACCCAGTACTTC.

The genes are TRBV6-5 and TRBJ1-4, with a tentative D call TRBD1 (6 bases). Germline loops: CDR1 MNHEY, CDR2 SVGAGI. This CDR3 region has 13 residues. Deletions cut 7 bases from V and 8 bases from J, with 14 bases between. The CDR3 loop is CASTPGVGEKLFF. CDR3 bases: TGTGCCAGCACTCCAGGGGTCGGCGAAAAACTGTTTTTT.

This clone occurred many times. V is TRBV29-1 and J is TRBJ2-5, with TRBD1 matching over 12 bases. Germline V gene sequence: CDR1 SQVTM, CDR2 ANQGSEA. V was clipped by 1 base and J by 4 bases; unmatched bases: 4. The CDR3 runs to 15 residues. The CDR3 loop reads CSVEAGTGGPETQYF. Here the CDR3 DNA reads TGCAGCGTTGAAGCTGGGACAGGGGGCCCAGAGACCCAGTACTTC. The entire variable domain, with the rest obtained from reference TRBV29-1 and TRBJ2-5, is as follows: SAVISQKPSRDICQRGTSLTIQCQVDSQVTMMFWYRQQPGQSLTLIATANQGSEATYESGFVIDKFPISRPNLTFSTLTVSNMSPEDSSIYLCSVEAGTGGPETQYFGPGTRLLVL.

In the case of this clone: Since a much larger clone is just one base distant, this may be a read error. The rearrangement links TRBV6-5 to TRBJ2-7; D remains unclear. The CDR3 covers 12 residues. Trimming cost V 6 bases and J 2 bases, with 8 bases left between them. Germline V gene lookup returns CDR1 MNHEY and CDR2 SVGAGI. This CDR3 is CASSRSPYEQYF. DNA for the CDR3: TGTGCCAGCAGCCGCAGCCCCTACGAGCAGTACTTC.